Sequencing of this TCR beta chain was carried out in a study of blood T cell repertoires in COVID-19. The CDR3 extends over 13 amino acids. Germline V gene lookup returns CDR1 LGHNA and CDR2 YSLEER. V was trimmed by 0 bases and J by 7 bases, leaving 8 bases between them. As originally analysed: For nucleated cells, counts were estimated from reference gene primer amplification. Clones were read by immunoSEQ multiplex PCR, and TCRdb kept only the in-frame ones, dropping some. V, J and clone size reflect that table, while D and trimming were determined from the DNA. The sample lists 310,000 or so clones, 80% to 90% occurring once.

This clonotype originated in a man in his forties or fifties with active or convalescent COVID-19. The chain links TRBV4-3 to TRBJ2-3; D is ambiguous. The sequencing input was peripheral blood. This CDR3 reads CASSQEGGHTQYF. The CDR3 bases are TGCGCCAGCAGCCAAGAAGGTGGGCATACGCAGTATTTT.